A single T cell receptor (beta chain) is shown here with its context. Authors' data handling: The authors estimated nucleated cell counts from reference gene primer amplification. Assay: immunoSEQ multiplex PCR; the TCRdb copy retains only in-frame clones and omits some. The V and J calls and clone size come from that table; D and trimming were worked out from the DNA. The table records 130,000 to 150,000 clones, approximately 87% of them present only once. The sample originates from a study of blood T cell repertoires in COVID-19. Source material: peripheral blood. This receptor was taken from a woman between 40 and 50 years old with acute or convalescent COVID-19.

The CDR3 nucleotides are TGTGCCAGTAGTAATAGCCGGCGGGAGACCCAGTACTTC. Its translation: CASSNSRRETQYF. V usage is TRBV19 and J usage is TRBJ2-5; D gene uncertain. The CDR3 is 13 amino acids. Germline CDR1 is LNHDA and CDR2 is SQIVND (reference sequence). V was clipped by 4 bases and J by 5 bases, with 11 bases between them.